This TCR beta chain originates from a study of T cell responses to AZD1222 COVID-19 vaccine. Assay: immunoSEQ multiplex PCR; the TCRdb copy retains only in-frame clones and omits some. There are over 85,000 clones in the sample; about 85% occur only once, and around 3% lies in the top ten. This clone was seen more than once but under ten times. This receptor was identified in an adult in good health. This material consisted of peripheral blood, taken on day 0 of AZD1222 vaccination.

The chain's CDR3 is CASRHDGDTEAFF. The CDR3 DNA follows: TGTGCCAGCAGGCATGACGGAGACACTGAAGCTTTCTTT. The J gene is TRBJ1-1, the V gene TRBV27; no firm D call. Germline CDR1 is MNHEY and CDR2 is SMNVEV (reference sequence). This CDR3 spans 13 amino acids. V shed 6 bases and J shed 3 bases, with 11 bases lying between them.